This T cell receptor beta chain was sequenced during a study of blood T cells in healthy people across ages. Turning to the study itself: Researchers report that template switching captured about one barcoded beta molecule per two T cells. The study, taken as a whole, reports: Age advanced and TCR beta diversity per million T cells fell, roughly linearly.

The CDR3 covers 16 residues. Germline V lookup: CDR1 SGHRS, CDR2 YFSETQ. Together with a sample-barcoded 5' primer, a J-beta primer mix was included in a second PCR lasting about 7 to 11 cycles. Each cDNA molecule was tagged by a template-switch adaptor with 12 random nucleotides. A single record per CDR3 protein comes from TCRdb applying MiXCR to the 5' RACE reads. Of about 1,400,000 distinct CDR3 sequences in the sample, roughly 40% were seen once. This clonotype turned up a few times. Its target is unknown. The TCR originated in a woman in her late teens or twenties in good health. This chain joins TRBV5-1 and TRBJ2-5, with D perhaps TRBD2 (6 bases). The J call may be mistaken, given a closer DNA end match to TRBJ2-7. The specimen sequenced was blood. CDR3 nucleotide sequence: TGCGCCAGCAGCTTGGTGGGTCGGGGGAGAGGCAGCGAGCAGTACTTC. This codes for CASSLVGRGRGSEQYF.